At least ten counts were recorded for the clone carrying this T cell receptor (beta chain). Its matching antigen is unknown. This sample was included in a study of T cells in Graves' hyperthyroidism and ophthalmopathy. Study conclusions and caveats: Through a model of 13 V-J features, ophthalmopathy was separated from stable hyperthyroidism.

Ophthalmopathy cases scored 3 or more on the Clinical Activity Score and 4 or more on NOSPECS grade, with duration below 3 months. Exclusion followed for patients with uncontrolled infection, other autoimmune disease, pregnancy or lactation. Together with thyroid ultrasound, orbital computed tomography, serum thyroxine and TRAb, clinical symptoms were used for diagnoses. The CDR3 extends over 13 amino acids. With V trimmed by 6 bases and J by 4 bases, 3 bases remained unmatched. The germline CDR1 and CDR2 sequences are DFQATT and SNEGSKA (reference sequence). Authors of the study amplified TCR beta CDR3 regions from RNA transcripts. HTBI primers drove first-round RT-PCR of the TCR CDR3. Each CDR3 protein gets one entry after TCRdb re-called the multiplex PCR reads with MiXCR. The sample records around 250,000 distinct CDR3 sequences, over 20% being singletons.

What was sequenced was blood. This chain joins TRBV20-1 and TRBJ2-5, with 12 bases that match TRBD2. The sequence was collected from a woman aged 40 to 50 with Graves' ophthalmopathy. CDR3 bases: TGCAGTGCCGCGGGACTAGCGGGAGAGACCCAGTACTTC. Translated, it gives CSAAGLAGETQYF.